Listed here are 30 T cell receptor beta chains from one sample, sequenced in a study of T cell responses to AZD1222 COVID-19 vaccine. Profiled with immunoSEQ multiplex PCR; TCRdb holds only in-frame clones, not every one. The sample includes about 120,000 clones, roughly 90% of them seen just once. This material consisted of peripheral blood, taken 28 days after the second dose of the MenACWY control vaccine. These receptors came from an adult who received the MenACWY meningococcal vaccine as a control.

The gene calls are TRBV6-2 or TRBV6-3 and TRBJ2-1, with TRBD1 matching 7 bases. V lost 5 bases to trimming and J lost 4 bases; unmatched junction nucleotides: 11. Germline CDR1 MNHEY, CDR2 SVGEGT. The CDR3 is 16 residues long. Here the CDR3 reads CASSNWGQSLYNEQFF. In DNA, the CDR3 is TGTGCCAGCAGTAACTGGGGACAGTCCCTGTACAATGAGCAGTTCTTC.

This rearrangement joins TRBV7-2 to TRBJ1-5, with a weak D call TRBD1 (5 bases). This CDR3 has 14 amino acids. Germline V lookup: CDR1 SGHTA, CDR2 FQGNSA. V gave up 1 base and J gave up 2 bases, with 6 bases separating them. CDR3 coding DNA: TGTGCCAGCAGCTTAGGCAGGGGCAATCAGCCCCAGCATTTT. It is translated as CASSLGRGNQPQHF.

The rearrangement links TRBV7-6 to TRBJ2-3, with 9 bases identical to TRBD1. V lost 3 bases and J lost 6; bases outside the gene matches: 7. Per the germline V gene, CDR1 is SGHVS and CDR2 is FNYEAQ. This CDR3 has 15 residues. The CDR3: CASSFGTGFEDTQYF. The CDR3 DNA sequence: TGTGCCAGCAGCTTCGGGACAGGGTTTGAGGATACGCAGTATTTT.

The chain joins TRBV15 to TRBJ2-5; 8 bases are shared with TRBD1. The V gene end was trimmed by 1 base and the J gene end by 3 bases; junction bases not matched to a gene: 13. The CDR3 is made up of 18 amino acids. Germline CDR1 is LNHNV and CDR2 is YYDKDF (reference sequence). CDR3 region: CATSRVGTGPRKEETQYF. In nucleotides, the CDR3 is TGTGCCACCAGCAGAGTTGGGACAGGCCCAAGAAAGGAAGAGACCCAGTACTTC.

The chain employs TRBV5-1 and TRBJ1-5; tentative D call: TRBD1 (6 bases). Germline CDR1 reads SGHRS; CDR2 reads YFSETQ. V was shortened by 0 bases and J by 1 base, with 8 bases between the two germline ends. The CDR3 has 15 amino acids. CDR3 loop: CASSLGTVSNQPQHF. Here the CDR3 DNA reads TGCGCCAGCAGCTTGGGGACAGTCAGCAATCAGCCCCAGCATTTT.

In regard to this clone: Other DNA sequences of this sample code for an identical CDR3. The rearrangement joins TRBV18 to TRBJ2-3; 8 nucleotides match TRBD2. Germline lookup yields CDR1 KGHSH and CDR2 LQKENI. This CDR3 has 14 amino acids. V dropped 3 bases and J dropped 1; count of bases not matched to a gene: 0. Written as DNA, the CDR3 is TGTGCCAGCTCACCGCGGGGGGGCACAGATACGCAGTATTTT. Its protein product is CASSPRGGTDTQYF.

This rearrangement joins TRBV5-1 to TRBJ2-2; TRBD2 is a possible D gene (5 bases). The CDR3 is made up of 14 amino acids. Germline V gives CDR1 SGHRS, CDR2 YFSETQ. The germline V and J ends were trimmed by 9 bases and 1 base, with 13 bases remaining between them. In nucleotides, the CDR3 is TGCGCCACCCAGCCGGGAAAGAACACCGGGGAGCTGTTTTTT. The encoded protein is CATQPGKNTGELFF.

This clone occurred once. This chain links TRBV6-5 with TRBJ2-1; 7 nucleotides match TRBD2. The CDR3 consists of 15 residues. J lost 9 bases, V lost 4 bases, and 12 bases had no gene match. Germline loops: CDR1 MNHEY, CDR2 SVGAGI. CDR3 amino acids: CASSSNAGEAGEQFF. The CDR3 nucleotides are TGTGCCAGCAGTTCTAACGCGGGAGAGGCGGGTGAGCAGTTCTTC.

The chain employs TRBV5-8 and TRBJ1-5, with 12 bases that match TRBD1. The CDR3 is 18 amino acids. The germline V gene has CDR1 SGHTS and CDR2 YDEGEE. Trimming removed 4 bases from V and 0 bases from J; junction bases left unmatched: 8. CDR3 loop: CASSPGTGGLNSNQPQHF. The CDR3 bases are TGTGCCAGCAGCCCCGGGACAGGGGGCCTTAATAGCAATCAGCCCCAGCATTTT.

The chain combines TRBV6-5 with TRBJ2-5; tentatively, D is TRBD2 (5 bases). The CDR3 has 14 residues. Germline V lookup: CDR1 MNHEY, CDR2 SVGAGI. Deletions cut 0 bases from V and 5 bases from J, with 10 bases between. CDR3 loop: CASSYSGVWETQYF. CDR3 coding DNA: TGTGCCAGCAGTTACTCCGGGGTCTGGGAGACCCAGTACTTC.

This chain joins TRBV5-1 and TRBJ2-5; 7 positions match TRBD1. This CDR3 comprises 16 residues. J gave up 4 bases and V 0 bases, and 9 bases lay outside the gene matches. Germline loops: CDR1 SGHRS, CDR2 YFSETQ. As DNA, the CDR3 is TGCGCCAGCAGCTTGGATTCAGGGGGAGTAGGAGAGACCCAGTACTTC. Translation gives CASSLDSGGVGETQYF.

In its sample, this clone was seen a few times. The chain links TRBV19 to TRBJ2-1; 7 nucleotides match TRBD2. This CDR3 region has 14 residues. The J segment lost 4 bases and the V segment lost 4 bases, leaving 4 bases of the junction unmatched. Germline V gene lookup returns CDR1 LNHDA and CDR2 SQIVND (reference sequence). This chain's CDR3 is CASSRLADYNEQFF. CDR3 DNA sequence: TGTGCCAGTAGTAGACTAGCCGATTACAATGAGCAGTTCTTC.

This chain uses TRBV27 with TRBJ1-6, with D possibly being TRBD1 (6 bases). The ends were cut back, 3 bases at V and 9 bases at J, with 15 bases in the middle. CDR1 and CDR2 from the germline V gene are MNHEY and SMNVEV (reference sequence). This CDR3 comprises 15 residues. The CDR3 region has the DNA TGTGCCAGCAGTTTCCAGGGGAGAAGTGGTTCACCCCTCCACTTT. Translation: CASSFQGRSGSPLHF.

This chain uses TRBV7-6 with TRBJ2-2, with TRBD1 identical over 7 bases. Germline V gene data show CDR1 as SGHVS and CDR2 as FNYEAQ. V shed 3 bases, J shed 1 base, and the junction held 2 bases outside the gene matches. The CDR3 length is 15 residues. The CDR3 bases are TGTGCCAGCAGCTTTGCAGGGGGGAACACCGGGGAGCTGTTTTTT. It translates to CASSFAGGNTGELFF.

The chain is built from TRBV7-2 and TRBJ1-2; 9 bases match TRBD1. Germline trimming cut 5 bases from V and 4 bases from J; bases unmatched to any gene: 8. This CDR3 comprises 15 residues. CDR1 SGHTA and CDR2 FQGNSA come from the germline V gene. The CDR3 loop is CASSPAPGQGYGYTF. For the CDR3, the DNA is TGTGCCAGCAGCCCGGCTCCGGGACAGGGCTATGGCTACACCTTC.

CDR3 protein: CASSWTGGNQPQHF. The CDR3 DNA reads TGCGCCAGCAGCTGGACAGGGGGCAATCAGCCCCAGCATTTT. This chain uses TRBV5-1 with TRBJ1-5; 9 bases match TRBD1. Germline trimming cut 3 bases from V and 2 bases from J; bases unmatched to any gene: 0. The germline V gene encodes CDR1 SGHRS and CDR2 YFSETQ. CDR3 size: 14 residues.

The rearrangement uses TRBV30 and TRBJ1-5; perhaps TRBD1 as D (5 bases). V dropped 2 bases and J dropped 5 bases, with 10 bases sitting between them. This CDR3 contains 13 residues. The germline CDR1 and CDR2 sequences are GTSNPN and SVGIG (reference sequence). CDR3 nucleotide sequence: TGTGCCTGGAGTCAGGGCCTGGATCAGCCCCAGCATTTT. Its protein product is CAWSQGLDQPQHF.

This clone was detected only once. This chain links TRBV25-1 with TRBJ2-5; D call uncertain. The CDR3 runs to 14 residues. Trimming removed 3 bases at V and 1 base at J, with 9 bases between. The germline CDR1 and CDR2 sequences are MGHDK and SYGVNS. The CDR3 loop reads CASSEPGSQETQYF. The CDR3 DNA is TGTGCCAGCAGTGAGCCAGGTTCCCAAGAGACCCAGTACTTC.

The chain has TRBV19 and TRBJ2-5; TRBD1 or TRBD2 may be the D gene (5 bases each). The CDR3 runs to 14 residues. The V gene's germline CDR1 is LNHDA and CDR2 SQIVND (reference sequence). Trimming stripped 3 bases from V and 4 bases from J, with 12 bases between. CDR3 sequence (DNA): TGTGCCAGTAGTATCGGGACGAGGGGAGAGACCCAGTACTTC. This sequence encodes CASSIGTRGETQYF.

The chain is built from TRBV7-8 and TRBJ2-2, with D perhaps being TRBD1 or TRBD2 (6 bases each). CDR3 length: 17 amino acids. Looked up from germline, CDR1 is SGHVS and CDR2 is FQNEAQ. The V gene lost 2 bases and the J gene lost 3 bases, with 16 bases spanning the gap. CDR3: CASSLIPHRDYTGELFF. CDR3 coding DNA: TGTGCCAGCAGCTTAATTCCGCACAGGGACTACACCGGGGAGCTGTTTTTT.

The rearrangement uses TRBV19 and TRBJ2-6; D call uncertain. This CDR3 has 13 amino acids. V was clipped by 7 bases and J by 2 bases, with 6 bases between them. CDR1 LNHDA and CDR2 SQIVND come from the germline V gene (reference sequence). This CDR3 reads CASTLAGANVLTF. DNA for the CDR3: TGTGCCAGTACATTGGCTGGGGCCAACGTCCTGACTTTC.

V usage is TRBV11-2 and J usage is TRBJ2-1; 8 bases fit TRBD2. Germline V gene data show CDR1 as SGHAT and CDR2 as FQNNGV. After removal of 8 bases from V and 8 bases from J, the junction contained 11 bases not matched to a gene. The CDR3 has 14 residues. CDR3: CASGTIAGTHEQFF. As DNA, the CDR3 is TGTGCCAGCGGAACAATAGCGGGAACTCATGAGCAGTTCTTC.

CDR3 loop: CASSPGTRNYGYTF. The CDR3 DNA is TGTGCCAGTAGTCCTGGGACTCGGAACTATGGCTACACCTTC. The genes are TRBV19 and TRBJ1-2; a possible D gene is TRBD1 (5 bases). CDR3 length equals 14 residues. Germline V gene data show CDR1 as LNHDA and CDR2 as SQIVND (reference sequence). V lost 5 bases and J lost 2, with 12 bases in between.

The V gene is TRBV5-1, the J gene TRBJ2-5; unclear D gene. Germline V CDR1 and CDR2: SGHRS, YFSETQ. The CDR3 covers 11 residues. V lost 4 bases and J lost 1, with 2 bases in between. This CDR3 is CASSTQETQYF. In DNA, the CDR3 is TGCGCCAGCAGCACCCAAGAGACCCAGTACTTC.

V gene TRBV19 combines with J gene TRBJ1-1; D is undetermined. Looked up from germline, CDR1 is LNHDA and CDR2 is SQIVND (reference sequence). The V end was cut by 4 bases, the J end by 2 bases, with 14 bases between. The CDR3 is 15 residues long. CDR3 region: CASSSAAAINTEAFF. In DNA form, the CDR3 reads TGTGCCAGTAGTAGTGCGGCGGCAATCAACACTGAAGCTTTCTTT.

The chain's CDR3 is CASSGAGVFPRNTIYF. CDR3 DNA: TGTGCCAGCAGCGGGGCCGGGGTGTTCCCGAGGAACACCATATATTTT. The rearrangement joins TRBV28 to TRBJ1-3, with D possibly being TRBD1 (5 bases). This CDR3 comprises 16 residues. Germline CDR1 and CDR2: MDHEN and SYDVKM. Trimming removed 6 bases at V and 7 bases at J, with 22 bases between.

This chain uses TRBV5-1 with TRBJ2-3; D possibly corresponds to TRBD1 (7 bases). The CDR3 runs to 18 residues. V shed 4 bases and J shed 1 base, with 22 bases lying between them. Germline CDR1 SGHRS, CDR2 YFSETQ. This chain's CDR3 is CASSTFADRRVGTDTQYF. As DNA, the CDR3 is TGCGCCAGCAGCACATTCGCGGACAGGAGGGTGGGCACAGATACGCAGTATTTT.

The CDR3 loop is CASSLLSGAEQYV. The CDR3 nucleotides read TGCGCCAGCAGCTTGTTAAGTGGGGCCGAGCAGTACGTC. The rearrangement uses TRBV5-1 and TRBJ2-7; D possibly corresponds to TRBD1 (5 bases). Looked up from germline, CDR1 is SGHRS and CDR2 is YFSETQ. V lost 1 base and J 6 bases, leaving 11 bases between the germline ends. There are 13 residues in the CDR3.

The rearrangement joins TRBV21-1 to TRBJ1-1; the D call of TRBD1 is as the table states it, not checked on the DNA. TRBV21-1 is deemed a pseudogene. There are 18 residues in the CDR3. CDR3 DNA sequence: TGTGCCAGCAGCTCCCAGGGATTTGAGGGGGCGTATACCACTGAAGCTTTCTTT. It yields the protein CASSSQGFEGAYTTEAFF.

Comments on this clone: The same CDR3 can be traced to other DNA sequences in this sample. The chain recombines TRBV15 with TRBJ2-7; D is perhaps TRBD1 (5 bases). Germline V gene sequence: CDR1 LNHNV, CDR2 YYDKDF (reference sequence). Deletions cut 3 bases from V and 3 bases from J, with 15 bases between. This CDR3 has 15 residues. The CDR3 loop reads CATSREMAGFYEQYF. CDR3 bases: TGTGCCACCAGCAGGGAAATGGCAGGGTTCTACGAGCAGTACTTC. The entire variable domain, with the rest obtained from reference TRBV15 and TRBJ2-7, is as follows: DAMVIQNPRYQVTQFGKPVTLSCSQTLNHNVMYWYQQKSSQAPKLLFHYYDKDFNNEADTPDNFQSRRPNTSFCFLDIRSPGLGDTAMYLCATSREMAGFYEQYFGPGTRLTVT.